The 8 T cell receptor beta chains reported below all come from one sample, sequenced in a study of shared clonotypes between healthy human individuals. Data came from immunoSEQ multiplex PCR; TCRdb stores just in-frame clones and leaves some out. Among roughly 2.6 million clones, around 94% were seen once, and the ten largest hold roughly 0.14%. The sample consisted of naive CD4+ T cells sorted from blood. Subset noted: CD45RA+ positively selected. Receptors originate from a man younger than 35 in good health.

This clone was recorded a few times. J is TRBJ1-4 and V is TRBV19; a possible D gene is TRBD1 (6 bases). V was pared by 9 bases and J by 7 bases, with 12 bases between. The CDR3 sequence is 12 residues long. CDR1 is LNHDA and CDR2 is SQIVND in the germline V gene (reference sequence). CDR3 amino acids: CASGQFGEKLFF. For the CDR3, the DNA is TGTGCCAGCGGACAGTTTGGTGAAAAACTGTTTTTT.

The chain combines TRBV5-6 with TRBJ1-1; TRBD1 might be the D (5 bases). V dropped 3 bases and J dropped 4 bases, with 10 bases sitting between them. The CDR3 is 13 residues long. Germline lookup yields CDR1 SGHDT and CDR2 YYEEEE. For the CDR3, the DNA is TGTGCCAGCAGCTGGGGGGTTAGCACTGAAGCTTTCTTT. It yields the protein CASSWGVSTEAFF. Full variable domain (outside the CDR3, taken from reference TRBV5-6 and TRBJ1-1): DAGVTQSPTHLIKTRGQQVTLRCSPKSGHDTVSWYQQALGQGPQFIFQYYEEEERQRGNFPDRFSGHQFPNYSSELNVNALLLGDSALYLCASSWGVSTEAFFGQGTRLTVV.

V is TRBV29-1 and J is TRBJ1-2; the D is unclear. Looked up from germline, CDR1 is SQVTM and CDR2 is ANQGSEA. The CDR3 is 13 amino acids. Trimming took off 2 bases at V and 3 bases at J, with 10 bases between the two ends. CDR3 DNA sequence: TGCAGCGTTGAATACGGAGCTCACTATGGCTACACCTTC. Its protein is CSVEYGAHYGYTF.

The chain uses TRBV19 and TRBJ2-7; TRBD1 matches 10 bases. The CDR3 runs to 16 residues. Germline trimming cut 7 bases from V and 1 base from J; bases unmatched to any gene: 10. Germline values: CDR1 LNHDA, CDR2 SQIVND (reference sequence). This chain's CDR3 is CASKGPGTGESYEQYF. The DNA for the CDR3 is TGTGCCAGTAAGGGTCCCGGGACAGGGGAATCCTACGAGCAGTACTTC.

The rearrangement links TRBV5-1 to TRBJ1-5; D perhaps matches TRBD1 (5 bases). V lost 2 bases and J 2 bases, leaving 8 bases between the germline ends. The CDR3 covers 14 residues. CDR1 SGHRS and CDR2 YFSETQ come from the germline V gene. Here the CDR3 reads CASSLDSRNQPQHF. The CDR3 coding sequence is TGCGCCAGCAGCTTAGACAGCCGCAATCAGCCCCAGCATTTT.

This sequence joins TRBV5-6 and TRBJ2-2; D ambiguous. Germline assignment: CDR1 SGHDT and CDR2 YYEEEE. The CDR3 extends over 13 amino acids. With 0 bases removed from V and 4 bases from J, the gap between germline ends came to 4 bases. CDR3 protein: CASSLVSTGELFF. The CDR3 DNA sequence: TGTGCCAGCAGCTTGGTCAGCACCGGGGAGCTGTTTTTT. The whole variable domain, remainder taken from reference TRBV5-6 and TRBJ2-2, is DAGVTQSPTHLIKTRGQQVTLRCSPKSGHDTVSWYQQALGQGPQFIFQYYEEEERQRGNFPDRFSGHQFPNYSSELNVNALLLGDSALYLCASSLVSTGELFFGEGSRLTVL.

V usage is TRBV7-3 and J usage is TRBJ2-6, with 7 bases lining up with TRBD1. CDR1 SGHTA and CDR2 FQGTGA come from the germline V gene. Trimming took 0 bases from V and 4 from J; bases not matched to a gene: 6. The CDR3 extends over 17 amino acids. CDR3 DNA sequence: TGTGCCAGCAGCTTAACGACAGGGTTTTCCGGGGCCAACGTCCTGACTTTC. Translating gives CASSLTTGFSGANVLTF.

In the case of this clone: At the DNA level, this CDR3 is encoded by other sequences in the same sample as well. The genes are TRBV6-1 and TRBJ1-5; D call uncertain. This CDR3 has 14 residues. CDR1 is MNHNS, CDR2 SASEGT, per germline. Between the trimmed V and J ends, which lost 6 bases and 0 bases, there was a span of 9 bases. The CDR3 nucleotides read TGTGCCAGCAGCGAGGGTTATAGCAATCAGCCCCAGCATTTT. Its protein product is CASSEGYSNQPQHF.